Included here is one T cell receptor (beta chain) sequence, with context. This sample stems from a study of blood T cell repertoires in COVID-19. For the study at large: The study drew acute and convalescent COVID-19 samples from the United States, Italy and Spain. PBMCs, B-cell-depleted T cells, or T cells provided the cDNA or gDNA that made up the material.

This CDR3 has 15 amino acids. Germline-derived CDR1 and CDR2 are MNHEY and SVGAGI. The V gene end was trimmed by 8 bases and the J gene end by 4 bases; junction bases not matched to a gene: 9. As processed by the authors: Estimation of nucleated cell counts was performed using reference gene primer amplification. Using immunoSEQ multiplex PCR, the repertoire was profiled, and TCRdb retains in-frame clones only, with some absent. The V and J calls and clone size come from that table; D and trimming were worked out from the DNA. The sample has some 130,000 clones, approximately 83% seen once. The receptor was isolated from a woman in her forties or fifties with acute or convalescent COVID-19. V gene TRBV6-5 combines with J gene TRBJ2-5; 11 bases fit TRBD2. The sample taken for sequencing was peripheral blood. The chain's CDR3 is CASVQLAGVGETQYF. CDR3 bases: TGTGCCAGCGTTCAACTAGCGGGGGTAGGAGAGACCCAGTACTTC.